This T cell receptor beta chain was found in a study of regulatory T cells in long-lasting Graves disease. In the study overall: Less than 3 months of antithyroid drugs had been taken by newly diagnosed Graves' patients.

Time point indicated: newly diagnosed GD, antithyroid drugs for less than 3 months. Preparation of the TCR library used RNA extracted from PBMCs. The germline gives CDR1 SGHTA, CDR2 FQGNSA. The V gene end was trimmed by 4 bases and the J gene end by 5 bases; junction bases not matched to a gene: 13. This CDR3 region has 17 residues. Building of the TCR beta libraries involved iRepertoire HTBI primers and Arm-PCR of CDR3 regions. TCRdb reprocessed the multiplex PCR reads via MiXCR and lists one record per CDR3 protein. The sample gives about 450,000 distinct CDR3 sequences, 16% of which show up once; over 8.5% is in the top ten. These data are also associated with another study on T cells in Graves' hyperthyroidism and ophthalmopathy.

This sample comprised peripheral blood mononuclear cells (PBMCs), obtained at new diagnosis, from a patient treated with antithyroid drugs. J is TRBJ1-5 and V is TRBV7-2; 8 bases line up with TRBD1. This TCR was recovered from a woman in her twenties or thirties with Graves disease. This CDR3 is CASSSHLTGDSHQPQHF. The CDR3 DNA follows: TGTGCCAGCAGCTCACACCTGACAGGGGACAGCCATCAGCCCCAGCATTTT.